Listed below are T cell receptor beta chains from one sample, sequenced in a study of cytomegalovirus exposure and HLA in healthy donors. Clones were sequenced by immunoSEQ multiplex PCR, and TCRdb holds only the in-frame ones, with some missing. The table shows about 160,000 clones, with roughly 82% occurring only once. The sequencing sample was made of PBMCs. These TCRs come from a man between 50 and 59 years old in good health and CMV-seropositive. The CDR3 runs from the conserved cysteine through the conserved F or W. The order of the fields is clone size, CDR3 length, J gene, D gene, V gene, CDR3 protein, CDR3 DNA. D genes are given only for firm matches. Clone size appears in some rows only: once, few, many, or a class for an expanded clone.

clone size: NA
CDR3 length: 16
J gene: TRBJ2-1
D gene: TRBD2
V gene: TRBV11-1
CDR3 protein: CASSAWTSGGAYEQFF
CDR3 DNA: TGTGCCAGCAGCGCATGGACTAGCGGGGGGGCCTATGAGCAGTTCTTC

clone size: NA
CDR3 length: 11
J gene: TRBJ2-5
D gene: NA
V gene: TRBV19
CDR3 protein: CASKSGETQYF
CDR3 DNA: TGTGCCAGTAAATCCGGGGAGACCCAGTACTTC

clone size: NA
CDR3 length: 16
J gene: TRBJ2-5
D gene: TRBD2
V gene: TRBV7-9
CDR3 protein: CSSSLTAGGYQETQYF
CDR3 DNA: TGTTCCAGCAGCTTAACAGCGGGAGGTTATCAAGAGACCCAGTACTTC

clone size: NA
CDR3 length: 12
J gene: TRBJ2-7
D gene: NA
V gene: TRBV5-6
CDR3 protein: CASSSGTLEQYF
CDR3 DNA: TGTGCCAGCAGCTCCGGGACTCTCGAGCAGTACTTC

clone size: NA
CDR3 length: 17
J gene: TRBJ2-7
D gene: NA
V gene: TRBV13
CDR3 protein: CASSLRKGGPRRWEQYF
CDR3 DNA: TGTGCCAGCAGCTTAAGAAAAGGGGGACCTAGAAGGTGGGAGCAGTACTTC

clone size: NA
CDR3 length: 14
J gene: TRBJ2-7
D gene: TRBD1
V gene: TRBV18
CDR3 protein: CASSPGQGAYEQYF
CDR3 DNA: TGTGCCAGCTCACCAGGACAGGGTGCCTACGAGCAGTACTTC

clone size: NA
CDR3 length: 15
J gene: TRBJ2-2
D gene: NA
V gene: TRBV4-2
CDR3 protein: CASSQDWAETGELFF
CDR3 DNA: TGTGCCAGCAGCCAAGATTGGGCTGAGACCGGGGAGCTGTTTTTT

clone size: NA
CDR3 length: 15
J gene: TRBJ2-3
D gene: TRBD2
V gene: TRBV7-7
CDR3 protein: CASSPGLAATDTQYF
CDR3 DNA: TGTGCTAGCAGCCCAGGACTAGCGGCCACAGATACGCAGTATTTT

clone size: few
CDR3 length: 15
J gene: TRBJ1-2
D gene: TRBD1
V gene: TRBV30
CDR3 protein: CAWKAGTGRNYGYTF
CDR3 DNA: TGTGCCTGGAAAGCCGGGACAGGGCGTAACTATGGCTACACCTTC

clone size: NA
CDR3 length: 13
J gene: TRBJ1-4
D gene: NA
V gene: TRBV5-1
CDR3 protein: CASSLRVNEKLFF
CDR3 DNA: TGCGCCAGCAGCCTCAGGGTAAATGAAAAACTGTTTTTT

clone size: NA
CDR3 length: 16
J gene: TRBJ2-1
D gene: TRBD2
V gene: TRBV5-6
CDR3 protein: CASSLMAGVGYNEQFF
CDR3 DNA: TGTGCCAGCAGCTTGATGGCGGGAGTAGGTTACAATGAGCAGTTCTTC

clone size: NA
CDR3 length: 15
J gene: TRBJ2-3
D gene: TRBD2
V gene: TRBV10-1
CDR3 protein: CASSEPSGVLDTQYF
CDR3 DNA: TGCGCCAGCAGTGAACCTAGCGGGGTGCTAGATACGCAGTATTTT

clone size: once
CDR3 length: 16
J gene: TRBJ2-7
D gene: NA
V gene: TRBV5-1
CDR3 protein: CASSTGSRARSYEQYF
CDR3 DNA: TGCGCCAGCAGCACCGGAAGCAGGGCACGCTCCTACGAGCAGTACTTC